This T cell receptor (beta chain) was sequenced for a study of cytomegalovirus exposure and HLA in healthy donors. 60 Vbeta and 13 Jbeta primers were used in PCR. This table comes from immunoSEQ multiplex PCR, and its TCRdb copy is limited to in-frame clones, with some not included. The sample lists about 150,000 clones, less than 85% occurring once. Germline trimming cut 5 bases from V and 6 bases from J; bases unmatched to any gene: 6. The CDR3 spans 15 residues. Per germline, CDR1 MNHEY and CDR2 SMNVEV (reference sequence). This clone appeared a few times. The sequenced sample was PBMCs. The V gene is TRBV27, the J gene TRBJ2-7; 14 bases are a match to TRBD2. The TCR comes from a woman aged 60-70 years in good health and CMV-seropositive. The CDR3 here is CASSPGLAGGSEQYF. CDR3 bases: TGTGCCAGCAGTCCAGGACTAGCGGGAGGATCCGAGCAGTACTTC.